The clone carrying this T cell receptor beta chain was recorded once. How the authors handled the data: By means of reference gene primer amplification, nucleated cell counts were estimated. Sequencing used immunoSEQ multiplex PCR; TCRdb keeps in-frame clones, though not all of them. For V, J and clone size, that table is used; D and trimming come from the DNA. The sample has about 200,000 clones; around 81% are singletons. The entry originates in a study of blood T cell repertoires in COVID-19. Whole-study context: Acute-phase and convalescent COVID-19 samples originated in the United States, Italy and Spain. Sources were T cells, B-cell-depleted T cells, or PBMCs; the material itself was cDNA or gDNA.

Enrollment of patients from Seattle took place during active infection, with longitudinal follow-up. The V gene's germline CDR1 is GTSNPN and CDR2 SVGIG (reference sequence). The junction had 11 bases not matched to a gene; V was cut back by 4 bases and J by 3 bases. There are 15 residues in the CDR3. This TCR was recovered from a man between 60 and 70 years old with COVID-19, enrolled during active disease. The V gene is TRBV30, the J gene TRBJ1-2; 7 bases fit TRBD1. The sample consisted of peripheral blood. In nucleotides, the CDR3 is TGTGCCTGGACCCGCCCGGGACAGCTTTACTATGGCTACACCTTC. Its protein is CAWTRPGQLYYGYTF.